These 24 T cell receptor beta chains came from one sample sequenced in a study of cytomegalovirus exposure and HLA in healthy donors (dated by TCRdb to about 2017). The library relied on the immunoSEQ multiplex PCR assay. For the multiplex PCR, a mixture combining 60 forward primers for TCR Vbeta segments and 13 reverse primers for TCR Jbeta segments was used. This is the immuneACCESS table as TCRdb keeps it, with only in-frame sequences that have V and J called. A part of the clones is gone; compared with another copy, unresolved V genes explain less than half, and the rest is unexplained. The sample data list around 150,000 clones, and over 75% of these were observed just once. The ten largest clones add up to over 1.5% of the sample. The sequencing sample was made of PBMCs. These receptors all come from a middle-aged man in good health and CMV-seronegative.

A few counts support this clone. This chain links TRBV7-9 with TRBJ2-7; 9 bases map to TRBD2. V lost 0 bases to trimming and J lost 3 bases; unmatched junction nucleotides: 0. The CDR3 covers 14 residues. CDR1 SEHNR and CDR2 FQNEAQ come from the germline V gene (reference sequence). CDR3 region: CASSLASGSYEQYF. CDR3 in DNA: TGTGCCAGCAGCTTAGCTAGCGGGAGCTACGAGCAGTACTTC.

J is TRBJ2-7 and V is TRBV4-2; 8 nucleotides agree with TRBD2. Germline V lookup: CDR1 LGHNA, CDR2 YNFKEQ. The CDR3 length is 14 residues. Germline trimming cut 5 bases from V and 6 bases from J; bases unmatched to any gene: 9. The CDR3 loop is CASSSGTSISEQYF. CDR3 bases: TGTGCCAGCAGCTCCGGGACTAGTATCTCCGAGCAGTACTTC.

The V call is TRBV4-1, the J call TRBJ2-7; possibly TRBD1 for D (5 bases). Trimming shortened V by 0 bases and J by 3 bases, and 12 bases separated the two germline ends. CDR3 length equals 15 residues. CDR1 and CDR2 (germline): MGHRA, YSYEKL. As DNA, the CDR3 is TGCGCCAGCAGCCAAGACCAGACAGAGATCTACGAGCAGTACTTC. It is translated as CASSQDQTEIYEQYF.

V gene TRBV28 combines with J gene TRBJ2-5; D call uncertain. CDR3 length: 11 residues. Between the trimmed V and J ends, which lost 4 bases and 5 bases, there was a span of 5 bases. CDR1 and CDR2 (germline): MDHEN, SYDVKM. CDR3 sequence reads: CASSYEETQYF. The CDR3 bases are TGTGCCAGCAGTTACGAGGAGACCCAGTACTTC. The full variable domain, completed using reference TRBV28 and TRBJ2-5, is DVKVTQSSRYLVKRTGEKVFLECVQDMDHENMFWYRQDPGLGLRLIYFSYDVKMKEKGDIPEGYSVSREKKERFSLILESASTNQTSMYLCASSYEETQYFGPGTRLLVL.

This clone has a single count. CDR3 sequence reads: CASSSYGQGQNQPQHF. CDR3 DNA sequence: TGTGCCAGCAGCTCATATGGACAGGGGCAAAATCAGCCCCAGCATTTT. The chain combines TRBV5-6 with TRBJ1-5; 9 bases are a match to TRBD1. The CDR3 runs 16 residues. After removal of 3 bases from V and 4 bases from J, the junction contained 8 bases not matched to a gene. The germline gives CDR1 SGHDT, CDR2 YYEEEE.

V is TRBV4-1 and J is TRBJ2-1, with 12 bases lining up with TRBD2. Germline trimming cut 5 bases from V and 0 bases from J; bases unmatched to any gene: 17. The CDR3 runs 21 residues. The germline V gene encodes CDR1 MGHRA and CDR2 YSYEKL. The CDR3 DNA follows: TGCGCCAGCAGCTCCCAATCTCTTCTAGCGGGAGGGAAGAGCTCCTACAATGAGCAGTTCTTC. Its protein is CASSSQSLLAGGKSSYNEQFF.

This clone was seen ten or more times. The gene calls are TRBV7-2 and TRBJ1-4, with 8 bases fitting TRBD1. Germline assignment: CDR1 SGHTA and CDR2 FQGNSA. V lost 2 bases and J lost 8; bases outside the gene matches: 7. The CDR3 sequence is 15 residues long. The CDR3 bases are TGTGCCAGCAGCTTACTGACAGGGGTAGGCGAAAAACTGTTTTTT. Translation gives CASSLLTGVGEKLFF.

The chain joins TRBV7-9 to TRBJ2-1; D is possibly TRBD2 (5 bases). The CDR3 runs to 13 residues. The V gene lost 4 bases and the J gene lost 8 bases, with 12 bases spanning the gap. Per the germline V gene, CDR1 is SEHNR and CDR2 is FQNEAQ (reference sequence). CDR3 residues: CASSSFTRDEQFF. The CDR3 DNA reads as TGTGCCAGCAGCTCCTTTACTAGGGATGAGCAGTTCTTC.

This clone has just a few counts. The gene calls are TRBV29-1 and TRBJ2-1; TRBD1 matches 10 bases. V shed 4 bases, J shed 4 bases, and the junction held 7 bases outside the gene matches. The germline V gene has CDR1 SQVTM and CDR2 ANQGSEA. The CDR3 length is 15 residues. The CDR3 coding sequence is TGCAGCGTTGGTGGGACAGGGGAAAAATACAATGAGCAGTTCTTC. Amino acid sequence: CSVGGTGEKYNEQFF.

The gene calls are TRBV27 and TRBJ2-3; 7 bases align to TRBD1. CDR3 size: 17 residues. Germline V lookup: CDR1 MNHEY, CDR2 SMNVEV (reference sequence). V was pared by 2 bases and J by 4 bases, with 12 bases of the junction left unmatched. The CDR3 is CASSLLAGRQGADTQYF. In DNA, the CDR3 is TGTGCCAGCAGTTTACTGGCCGGTAGGCAGGGGGCAGATACGCAGTATTTT.

This clone appeared a single time. This chain links TRBV4-3 with TRBJ2-7; 8 positions agree with TRBD2. Germline loops: CDR1 LGHNA, CDR2 YSLEER. V lost 3 bases and J lost 2; bases outside the gene matches: 6. CDR3 length: 15 amino acids. The CDR3 DNA reads TGCGCCAGCAGCCAGAGCAGCGGGGGCCCCTACGAGCAGTACTTC. This codes for CASSQSSGGPYEQYF.

The chain links TRBV6-6 to TRBJ2-2; D call uncertain. The CDR3 runs to 13 residues. The germline V gene encodes CDR1 MNHNY and CDR2 SVGAGI (reference sequence). V lost 2 bases to trimming and J lost 8 bases, with 9 bases between them. The CDR3 sequence is CASSYAGFGELFF. The DNA of the CDR3 is TGTGCCAGCAGTTACGCAGGATTTGGGGAGCTGTTTTTT.

This chain connects TRBV7-9 to TRBJ2-5; a weak D match, TRBD1 (5 bases). This CDR3 contains 13 residues. The ends were cut back, 2 bases at V and 6 bases at J, with 10 bases in the middle. Germline V gives CDR1 SEHNR, CDR2 FQNEAQ (reference sequence). CDR3 nucleotides: TGTGCCAGCAGCTTAATCAGGGAAAAGACCCAGTACTTC. The encoded protein is CASSLIREKTQYF.

In the case of this clone: A junction boundary mismatches the germline segment, possibly from a read error. This chain connects TRBV7-3 to TRBJ2-1; 15 bases align to TRBD2. The germline gives CDR1 SGHTA, CDR2 FQGTGA. CDR3 length: 19 residues. CDR3 residues: CSSSWTSGGAASSYNEQFF. The CDR3 nucleotides are TGTTCCAGCAGCTGGACTAGCGGGGGGGCCGCTAGCTCCTACAATGAGCAGTTCTTC.

This chain links TRBV2 with TRBJ2-5, with 11 bases that match TRBD2. This CDR3 comprises 15 residues. J lost 3 bases, V lost 1 base, and 1 base had no gene match. The germline V gene has CDR1 SNHLY and CDR2 FYNNEI. The chain's CDR3 is CASSEVTSGKETQYF. Written as DNA, the CDR3 is TGTGCCAGCAGTGAAGTGACTAGCGGGAAAGAGACCCAGTACTTC.

This clone is a singleton in its sample. The J gene is TRBJ1-5, the V gene TRBV27; D is unclear. The CDR3 has 12 residues. V was clipped by 4 bases and J by 8 bases, with 9 bases between them. Germline V gene lookup returns CDR1 MNHEY and CDR2 SMNVEV (reference sequence). CDR3 in DNA: TGTGCCAGCAGTTCCAACGAGGAGCCCCAGCATTTT. Its translation is CASSSNEEPQHF.

This clone has just a few counts. This chain connects TRBV28 to TRBJ1-2; a possible D gene is TRBD1 (5 bases). Germline V gives CDR1 MDHEN, CDR2 SYDVKM. The V end lost 3 bases, the J end lost 4 bases, and 12 bases lay between the germline ends. CDR3 length equals 14 residues. CDR3 nucleotides: TGTGCCAGCAGTTTCAGGGTGCCCTCCTATGGCTACACCTTC. It codes for CASSFRVPSYGYTF.

This clone was detected once. This sequence joins TRBV4-3 and TRBJ1-2, with a weak D call TRBD1 (5 bases). Germline V gives CDR1 LGHNA, CDR2 YSLEER. V lost 0 bases, J lost 8 bases, and 13 bases lay in between. CDR3 size: 14 residues. CDR3 residues: CASSQEISGLGYTF. The CDR3, as DNA: TGCGCCAGCAGCCAAGAGATTTCAGGGCTGGGCTACACCTTC.

This chain joins TRBV27 and TRBJ2-5, with TRBD1 matching over 11 bases. The CDR3 has 19 residues. J gave up 13 bases and V 6 bases, and 28 bases lay outside the gene matches. The germline V gene encodes CDR1 MNHEY and CDR2 SMNVEV (reference sequence). The CDR3 DNA reads as TGTGCCAGCAGCCCATTAGGGGATCAGGGACAGGGGGGGTTTGGGGTTCGGTACTTC. Encoded protein: CASSPLGDQGQGGFGVRYF.

Written as DNA, the CDR3 is TGTGCCAGCAGTTCCAGCGGGGCCGGAGAAAATACGCAGTATTTT. It yields the protein CASSSSGAGENTQYF. V and J are TRBV28 and TRBJ2-3, with 7 bases that match TRBD2. Germline CDR1 reads MDHEN; CDR2 reads SYDVKM. The V segment lost 4 bases and the J segment 7 bases; nucleotides outside the gene matches: 11. CDR3 size: 15 residues.

The rearrangement links TRBV7-9 to TRBJ1-1; the D gene is possibly TRBD1 (6 bases). CDR1 is SEHNR, CDR2 FQNEAQ, per germline (reference sequence). The CDR3 runs to 14 residues. The ends were cut back, 2 bases at V and 7 bases at J, with 14 bases in the middle. Written as DNA, the CDR3 is TGTGCCAGCAGCTTACCGAACAGGGAGGGTGAAGCTTTCTTT. This translates into CASSLPNREGEAFF.

The V gene is TRBV19, the J gene TRBJ1-5, with 7 bases identical to TRBD1. CDR3 length: 15 amino acids. Per germline, CDR1 LNHDA and CDR2 SQIVND (reference sequence). Losses at the gene ends were 5 bases for V and 6 bases for J; bases not matched to a gene: 10. CDR3 coding DNA: TGTGCCAGTAGTTTATTTGGGACAGCACTTCAGCCCCAGCATTTT. Its translation: CASSLFGTALQPQHF.

V and J are TRBV2 and TRBJ1-5, with D possibly TRBD1 on 6 matching bases. Between the trimmed V and J ends, which lost 4 bases and 6 bases, there was a span of 13 bases. Germline assignment: CDR1 SNHLY and CDR2 FYNNEI. The CDR3 is made up of 14 amino acids. The CDR3 loop is CASSVTGGGQPQHF. The CDR3 nucleotides read TGTGCCAGCAGTGTAACTGGGGGCGGTCAGCCCCAGCATTTT.

This clone occurred once. The rearrangement uses TRBV28 and TRBJ1-1, with a tentative D call TRBD1 (6 bases). The CDR3 spans 13 residues. Germline CDR1 is MDHEN and CDR2 is SYDVKM. The V end was cut by 2 bases, the J end by 4 bases, with 8 bases between. CDR3 protein: CASSLRGGTEAFF. As DNA, the CDR3 is TGTGCCAGCAGTTTAAGAGGGGGCACTGAAGCTTTCTTT.